The TCR beta chain described here comes from a study of cytomegalovirus exposure and HLA in healthy donors. The PCR used 60 Vbeta and 13 Jbeta primers. Profiling relied on immunoSEQ multiplex PCR, and the TCRdb table lists in-frame clones only, not all of them. This sample yields 120,000 or so clones, of which approximately 87% are seen a single time; around 19% belongs to the top ten. V lost 8 bases, J lost 4 bases, and 9 bases stayed unmatched. Germline-derived CDR1 and CDR2 are MDHEN and SYDVKM. This CDR3 has 16 amino acids. What was sequenced was PBMCs. This chain joins TRBV28 and TRBJ1-6, with 9 bases matching TRBD1. The source is a man aged 18 to 35 in good health and CMV-seropositive. The CDR3: CASLSPDRGYNSPLHF. The CDR3 region has the DNA TGTGCCAGCCTCTCCCCCGACAGGGGGTATAATTCACCCCTCCACTTT.